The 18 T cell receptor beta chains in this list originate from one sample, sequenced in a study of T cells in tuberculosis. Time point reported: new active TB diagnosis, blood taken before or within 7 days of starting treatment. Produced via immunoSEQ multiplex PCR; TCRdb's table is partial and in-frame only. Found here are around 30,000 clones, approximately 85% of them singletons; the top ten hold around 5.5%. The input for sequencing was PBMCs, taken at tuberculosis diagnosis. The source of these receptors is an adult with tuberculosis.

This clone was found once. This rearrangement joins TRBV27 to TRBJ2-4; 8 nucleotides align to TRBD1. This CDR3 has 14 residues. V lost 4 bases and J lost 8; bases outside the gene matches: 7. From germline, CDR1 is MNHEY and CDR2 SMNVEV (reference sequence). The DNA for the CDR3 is TGTGCCAGCAGTTCCCAGGGGGCATGGGACATTCAGTACTTC. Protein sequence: CASSSQGAWDIQYF.

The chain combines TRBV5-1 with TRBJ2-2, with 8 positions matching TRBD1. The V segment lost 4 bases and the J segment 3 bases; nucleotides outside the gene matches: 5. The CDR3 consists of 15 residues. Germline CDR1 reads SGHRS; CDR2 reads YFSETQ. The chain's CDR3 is CASSLGQGDTGELFF. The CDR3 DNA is TGCGCCAGCAGCCTAGGACAGGGTGACACCGGGGAGCTGTTTTTT.

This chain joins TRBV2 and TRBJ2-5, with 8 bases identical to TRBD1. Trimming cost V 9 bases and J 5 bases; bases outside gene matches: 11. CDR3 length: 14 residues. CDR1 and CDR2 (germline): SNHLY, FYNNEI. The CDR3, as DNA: TGTGCCAGTGAGAGACAGGGGCTTGAGGAGACCCAGTACTTC. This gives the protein CASERQGLEETQYF.

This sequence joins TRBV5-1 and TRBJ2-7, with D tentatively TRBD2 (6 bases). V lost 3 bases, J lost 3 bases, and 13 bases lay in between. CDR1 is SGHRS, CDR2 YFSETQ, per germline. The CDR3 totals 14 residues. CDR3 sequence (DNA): TGCGCCAGCAGCTGGAAGGGGACTGACTACGAGCAGTACTTC. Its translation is CASSWKGTDYEQYF.

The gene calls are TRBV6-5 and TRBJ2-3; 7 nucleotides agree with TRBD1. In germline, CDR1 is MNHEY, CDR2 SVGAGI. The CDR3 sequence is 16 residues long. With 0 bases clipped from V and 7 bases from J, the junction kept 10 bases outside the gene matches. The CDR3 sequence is CASSYSTGTAVNTQYF. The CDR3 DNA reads TGTGCCAGCAGTTACTCGACCGGGACAGCGGTAAATACGCAGTATTTT.

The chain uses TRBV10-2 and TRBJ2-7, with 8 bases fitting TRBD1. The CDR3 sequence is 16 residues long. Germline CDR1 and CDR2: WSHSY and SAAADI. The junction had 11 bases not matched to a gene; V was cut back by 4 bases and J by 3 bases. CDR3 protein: CASSGSDRAFLYEQYF. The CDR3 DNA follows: TGCGCCAGCAGTGGGTCGGACAGGGCTTTTCTCTACGAGCAGTACTTC.

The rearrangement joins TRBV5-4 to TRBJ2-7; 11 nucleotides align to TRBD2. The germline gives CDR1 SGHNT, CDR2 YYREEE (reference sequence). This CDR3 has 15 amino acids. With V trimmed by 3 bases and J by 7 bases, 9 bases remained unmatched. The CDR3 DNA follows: TGTGCCAGCAGCTCTGGTAGCGGGAGGGCCGGAGAGCAGTACTTC. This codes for CASSSGSGRAGEQYF.

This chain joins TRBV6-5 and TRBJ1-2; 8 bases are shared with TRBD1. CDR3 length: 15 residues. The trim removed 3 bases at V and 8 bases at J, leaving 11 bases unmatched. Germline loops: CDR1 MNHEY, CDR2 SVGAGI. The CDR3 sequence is CASSYRVRGLQGYTF. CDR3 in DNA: TGTGCCAGCAGTTATAGAGTCAGGGGGCTTCAGGGCTACACCTTC.

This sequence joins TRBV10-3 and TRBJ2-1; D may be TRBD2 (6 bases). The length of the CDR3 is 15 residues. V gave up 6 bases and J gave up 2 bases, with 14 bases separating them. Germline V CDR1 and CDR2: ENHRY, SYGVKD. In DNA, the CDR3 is TGTGCCATCAGGAGACCTAGCGACCCCTACAATGAGCAGTTCTTC. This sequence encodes CAIRRPSDPYNEQFF.

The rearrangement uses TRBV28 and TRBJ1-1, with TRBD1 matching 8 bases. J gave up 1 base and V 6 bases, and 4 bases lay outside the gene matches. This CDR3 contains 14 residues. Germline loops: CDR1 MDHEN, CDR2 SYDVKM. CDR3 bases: TGTGCCAGCAGGCAGGGGGCAAGGAACACTGAAGCTTTCTTT. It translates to CASRQGARNTEAFF.

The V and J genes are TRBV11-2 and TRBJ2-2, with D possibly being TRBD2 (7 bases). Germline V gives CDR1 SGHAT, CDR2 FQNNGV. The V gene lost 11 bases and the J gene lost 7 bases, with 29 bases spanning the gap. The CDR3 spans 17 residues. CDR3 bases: TGTGCCTCGCTGAGTGGGGGGGCCGTGATCGGAGGCGGGGAGCTGTTTTTT. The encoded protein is CASLSGGAVIGGGELFF.

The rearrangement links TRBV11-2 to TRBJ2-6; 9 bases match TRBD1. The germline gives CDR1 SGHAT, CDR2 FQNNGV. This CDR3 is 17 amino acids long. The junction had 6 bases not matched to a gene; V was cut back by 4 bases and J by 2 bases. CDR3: CASSSFGTGPGANVLTF. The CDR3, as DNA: TGTGCCAGCAGCTCTTTCGGGACAGGGCCTGGGGCCAACGTCCTGACTTTC.

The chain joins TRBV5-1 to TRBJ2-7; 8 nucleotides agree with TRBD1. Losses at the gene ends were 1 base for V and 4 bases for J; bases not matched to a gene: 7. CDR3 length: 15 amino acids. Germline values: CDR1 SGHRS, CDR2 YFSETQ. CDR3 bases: TGCGCCAGCAGCTTGCCGGACAGGGCCCCTTACGAGCAGTACTTC. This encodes CASSLPDRAPYEQYF.

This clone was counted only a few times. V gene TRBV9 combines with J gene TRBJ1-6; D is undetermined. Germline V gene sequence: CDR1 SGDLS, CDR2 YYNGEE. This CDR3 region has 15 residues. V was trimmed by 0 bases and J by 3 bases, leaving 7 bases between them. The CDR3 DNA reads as TGTGCCAGCAGCGTAGAGGCGGACTATAATTCACCCCTCCACTTT. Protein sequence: CASSVEADYNSPLHF.

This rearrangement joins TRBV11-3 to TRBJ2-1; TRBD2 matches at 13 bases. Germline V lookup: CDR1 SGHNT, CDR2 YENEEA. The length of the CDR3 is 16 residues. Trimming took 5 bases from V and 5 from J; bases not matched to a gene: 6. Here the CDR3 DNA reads TGTGCCAGCAGCCCGACTAGCGGGAGGTCCGACAATGAGCAGTTCTTC. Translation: CASSPTSGRSDNEQFF.

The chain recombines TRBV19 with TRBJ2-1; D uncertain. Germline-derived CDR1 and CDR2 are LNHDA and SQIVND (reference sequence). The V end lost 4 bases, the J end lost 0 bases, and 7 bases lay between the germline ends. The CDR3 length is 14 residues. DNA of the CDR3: TGTGCCAGTAGTACACAGAGCTCCTACAATGAGCAGTTCTTC. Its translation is CASSTQSSYNEQFF.

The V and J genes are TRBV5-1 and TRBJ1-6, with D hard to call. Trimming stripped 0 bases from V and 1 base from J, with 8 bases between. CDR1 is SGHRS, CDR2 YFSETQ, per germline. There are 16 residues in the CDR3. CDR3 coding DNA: TGCGCCAGCAGCTTGGCCCCGGGGTCCTATAATTCACCCCTCCACTTT. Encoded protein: CASSLAPGSYNSPLHF.

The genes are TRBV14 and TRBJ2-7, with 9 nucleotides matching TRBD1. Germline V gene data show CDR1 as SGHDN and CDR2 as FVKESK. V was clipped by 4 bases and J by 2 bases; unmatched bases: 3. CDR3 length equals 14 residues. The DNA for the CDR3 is TGTGCCAGCAGCCCTTGGGACAGGGCCTACGAGCAGTACTTC. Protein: CASSPWDRAYEQYF.